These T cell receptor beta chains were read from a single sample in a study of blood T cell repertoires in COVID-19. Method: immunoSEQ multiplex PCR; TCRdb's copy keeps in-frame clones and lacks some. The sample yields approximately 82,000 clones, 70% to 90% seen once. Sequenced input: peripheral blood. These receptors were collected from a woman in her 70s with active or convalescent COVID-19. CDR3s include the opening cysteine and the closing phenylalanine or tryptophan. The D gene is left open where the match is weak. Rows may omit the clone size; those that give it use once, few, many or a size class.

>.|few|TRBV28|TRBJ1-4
CASSSPRGGSPAKLFF
TGTGCCAGCAGTTCCCCCCGCGGGGGGTCGCCTGCAAAACTGTTTTTT
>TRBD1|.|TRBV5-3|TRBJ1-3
CARSPFRGVPGNTIYF
TGTGCCAGAAGCCCTTTCAGGGGGGTCCCTGGAAACACCATATATTTT
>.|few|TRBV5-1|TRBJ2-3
CASSLVTGSGTDTQYF
TGCGCCAGCAGCTTGGTCACAGGGTCGGGCACAGATACGCAGTATTTT
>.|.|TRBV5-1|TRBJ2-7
CASSLPGLAYEQYF
TGCGCCAGCAGCCTTCCGGGTCTCGCCTACGAGCAGTACTTC
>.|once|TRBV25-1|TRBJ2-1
CASSEFRGYYNEQFF
TGTGCCAGCAGTGAATTTCGGGGTTACTACAATGAGCAGTTCTTC
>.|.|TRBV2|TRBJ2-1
CASSSGDSSYNEQFF
TGTGCCAGCAGTTCGGGGGATAGCTCCTACAATGAGCAGTTCTTC
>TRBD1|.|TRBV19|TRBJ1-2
CAGTWTGGDGYTF
TGTGCCGGGACTTGGACAGGGGGCGATGGCTACACCTTC
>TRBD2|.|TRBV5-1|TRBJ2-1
CASRYRAGGPPNEQFF
TGCGCCAGCAGGTATCGAGCGGGGGGGCCCCCCAATGAGCAGTTCTTC
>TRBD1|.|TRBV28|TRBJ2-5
CASSLDRVPETQYF
TGTGCCAGCAGTCTAGACAGGGTCCCAGAGACCCAGTACTTC
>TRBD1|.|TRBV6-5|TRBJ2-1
CASGGQGHYNEQFF
TGTGCCAGTGGAGGACAGGGACACTACAATGAGCAGTTCTTC
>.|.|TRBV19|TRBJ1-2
CASSPGLNYGYTF
TGTGCCAGTAGCCCGGGACTTAACTATGGCTACACCTTC
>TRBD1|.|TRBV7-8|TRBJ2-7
CASSPKFRQGLYEQYF
TGTGCCAGCAGCCCAAAATTCCGACAGGGGCTCTACGAGCAGTACTTC
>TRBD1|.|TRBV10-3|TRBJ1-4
CAISVQAGGNEKLFF
TGTGCCATCAGTGTTCAGGCAGGGGGAAATGAAAAACTGTTTTTT
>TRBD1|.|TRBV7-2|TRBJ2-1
CASSLGGGPSYNEQFF
TGTGCCAGCAGCTTAGGAGGGGGCCCCTCCTACAATGAGCAGTTCTTC
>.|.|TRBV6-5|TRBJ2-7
CASSSGAGRYEQYF
TGTGCCAGCAGTTCAGGAGCGGGCCGGTACGAGCAGTACTTC
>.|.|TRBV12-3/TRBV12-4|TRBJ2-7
CASSLSAYEQYF
TGTGCCAGCAGTCTGTCAGCCTACGAGCAGTACTTC
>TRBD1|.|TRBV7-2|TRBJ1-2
CAGSGTAVSSGYTF
TGTGCGGGGTCGGGGACAGCTGTATCATCTGGCTACACCTTC
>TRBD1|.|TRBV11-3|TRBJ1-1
CASSLGDSPEAFF
TGTGCCAGCAGCTTAGGGGACAGCCCCGAAGCTTTCTTT
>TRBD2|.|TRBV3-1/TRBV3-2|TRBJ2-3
CASSRLAGDTQYF
TGTGCCAGCAGCCGACTAGCGGGAGATACGCAGTATTTT
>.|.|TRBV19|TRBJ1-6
CASTSTAAVSPLHF
TGTGCCAGTACCTCGACAGCCGCCGTTTCGCCCCTCCACTTT
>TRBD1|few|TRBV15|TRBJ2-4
CATSRSPGQGIQYF
TGTGCCACCAGCAGATCCCCGGGACAGGGGATTCAGTACTTC
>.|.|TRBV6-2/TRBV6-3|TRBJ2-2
CASSHRTGELFF
TGTGCCAGCAGTCATCGGACCGGGGAGCTGTTTTTT
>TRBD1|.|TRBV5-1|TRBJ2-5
CASSLVGGGNQETQYF
TGCGCCAGCAGCTTGGTAGGGGGCGGAAATCAAGAGACCCAGTACTTC
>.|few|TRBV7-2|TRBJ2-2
CASSLARVATGELFF
TGTGCCAGCAGCTTAGCCAGGGTCGCCACCGGGGAGCTGTTTTTT
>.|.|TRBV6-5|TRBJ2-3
CASRGPADTQYF
TGTGCCAGCAGGGGGCCCGCAGATACGCAGTATTTT
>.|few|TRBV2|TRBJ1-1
CASRLRRGPDTEAFF
TGTGCCAGCAGGCTACGCAGGGGTCCAGACACTGAAGCTTTCTTT
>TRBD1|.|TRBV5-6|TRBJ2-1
CASSFRQGAVMVANEQFF
TGTGCCAGCAGCTTCAGACAGGGGGCTGTCATGGTGGCGAATGAGCAGTTCTTC
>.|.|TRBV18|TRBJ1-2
CASSPSGDGYTF
TGTGCCAGCTCACCCTCCGGGGATGGCTACACCTTC
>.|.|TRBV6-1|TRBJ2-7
CASSDGDITYYEQYF
TGTGCCAGCAGTGATGGGGACATTACCTACTACGAGCAGTACTTC
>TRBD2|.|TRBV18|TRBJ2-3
CASSPGGGRTDTQYF
TGTGCCAGCTCACCAGGAGGCGGGAGGACAGATACGCAGTATTTT
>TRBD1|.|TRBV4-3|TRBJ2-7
CASSQDVDRASEQYF
TGCGCCAGCAGCCAAGATGTAGACAGGGCGTCCGAGCAGTACTTC
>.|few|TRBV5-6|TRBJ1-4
CASSLDSRDEKLFF
TGTGCCAGCAGCTTGGACTCCCGGGATGAAAAACTGTTTTTT
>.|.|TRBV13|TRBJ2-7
CASSPPLAKSYEQYF
TGTGCCAGCAGCCCCCCCCTAGCGAAGTCCTACGAGCAGTACTTC
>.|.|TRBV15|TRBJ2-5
CATKQDRDLEGETQYF
TGTGCCACCAAACAAGACCGGGATCTCGAGGGAGAGACCCAGTACTTC
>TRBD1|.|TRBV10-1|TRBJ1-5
CASSEGVPGQDNSFCNQPQHF
TGCGCCAGCAGTGAGGGGGTTCCGGGACAGGACAATTCTTTTTGCAATCAGCCCCAGCATTTT
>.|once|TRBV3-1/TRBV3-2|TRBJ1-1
CATSLGVLNTEAFF
TGTGCCACCTCCCTCGGGGTTCTGAACACTGAAGCTTTCTTT
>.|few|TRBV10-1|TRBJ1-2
CASSDRSYGYTF
TGCGCCAGCAGTGACAGATCCTATGGCTACACCTTC